This T cell receptor (beta chain) emerged from a study of identical twins. Study observations and caveats: Twin pairs had excess sharing that was weaker in beta out-of-frame sequences. Insertions were fewer in abundant cord blood beta clonotypes, whereas memory repertoires showed none of this pattern.

The V segment lost 4 bases and the J segment 0 bases; nucleotides outside the gene matches: 13. This CDR3 has 20 amino acids. CDR1 and CDR2 from the germline V gene are SGHDT and YYEEEE. MiXCR was run by TCRdb on the 5' RACE reads, yielding one entry per CDR3 protein. The data show under 800,000 distinct CDR3 sequences, 21% seen once. Points on this clonotype: Its antigen is unidentified.

The sample was also linked to a second study, of T cells expressing NK-cell markers. That work contributes: Researchers got TCR beta repertoires out of sorted CD3+CD56+NKG2C+, CD3+CD56+NKG2C- and CD3+CD56-NKG2C+ T cells. What restricted sorting to alpha-beta TCR T cells in several experiments was an anti-gamma-delta TCR antibody.

Sequencing was done on a sample of PBMCs. The chain employs TRBV5-6 and TRBJ2-3, with 14 bases that match TRBD2. The TCR comes from a woman between 18 and 29 years old in good health. DNA for the CDR3: TGTGCCAGCAGCGGACTCGGACTAGCGGGGGGCCTACTGAGCACAGATACGCAGTATTTT. Protein sequence: CASSGLGLAGGLLSTDTQYF.